This T cell receptor beta chain was captured by sequencing in a study of T cells in Graves' hyperthyroidism and ophthalmopathy. Authors of the study amplified TCR beta CDR3 regions from RNA transcripts. An initial round of RT-PCR targeting the TCR CDR3 relied on the HTBI primer set. TCRdb reprocessed the multiplex PCR reads with MiXCR, giving one entry per CDR3 protein. In the table there are approximately 560,000 distinct CDR3 sequences, approximately 15% of which are singletons. V was clipped by 1 base and J by 4 bases; unmatched bases: 2. Germline CDR1 reads ENHRY; CDR2 reads SYGVKD. The CDR3 length is 15 residues. The table lists this clonotype with many counts.

The J gene is TRBJ2-1, the V gene TRBV10-3, with 9 bases identical to TRBD2. The sample was blood. This clonotype was sampled from a woman aged 30 to 39 with Graves' hyperthyroidism. DNA of the CDR3: TGTGCCATCAGTGAGTTAGCGGGGGATTACAATGAGCAGTTCTTC. Protein: CAISELAGDYNEQFF.